Here is one T cell receptor (beta chain) with its context. Its antigen is not known. The data originate from a study of shared clonotypes between healthy human individuals. The length of the CDR3 is 16 residues. CDR1 and CDR2 from the germline V gene are SGDLS and YYNGEE. Deletions cut 0 bases from V and 5 bases from J, with 15 bases between. Clones were sequenced by immunoSEQ multiplex PCR, and TCRdb holds only the in-frame ones, with some missing. The top ten hold approximately 1.7% of the sample, which has about 2.1 million clones, about 93% seen once. Findings of the study overall: Memory subsets generally showed smaller estimated richness than naive subsets did.

Only CD45RO-negative cells positively selected for CCR7 counted as naive CD8 cells, so terminally differentiated effector memory CD45RA+ cells were excluded. The chain joins TRBV9 to TRBJ2-1, with a tentative D call TRBD1 (7 bases). The sequenced sample was naive CD8+ T cells from PBMCs. The clonotype was recovered from a man aged 18 to 29 in good health. Some clones in this sample may be carry-over from other donors' samples. The CDR3 DNA sequence: TGTGCCAGCAGCGTAGGGGTGGGCAGGGGGGACAATGAGCAGTTCTTC. This translates into CASSVGVGRGDNEQFF.